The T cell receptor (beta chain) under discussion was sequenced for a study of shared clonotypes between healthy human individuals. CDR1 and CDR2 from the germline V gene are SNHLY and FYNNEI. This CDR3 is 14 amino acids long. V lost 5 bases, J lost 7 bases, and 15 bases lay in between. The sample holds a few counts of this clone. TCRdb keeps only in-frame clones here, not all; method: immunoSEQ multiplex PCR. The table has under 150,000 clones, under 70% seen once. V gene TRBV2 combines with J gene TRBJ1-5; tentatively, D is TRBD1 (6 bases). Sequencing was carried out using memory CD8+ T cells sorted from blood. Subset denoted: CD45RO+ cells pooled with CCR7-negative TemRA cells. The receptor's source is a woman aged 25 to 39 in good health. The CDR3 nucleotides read TGTGCCAGCAGTAGCCGGGACATGAACCAGCCCCAGCATTTT. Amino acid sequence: CASSSRDMNQPQHF.